One sample yielded the 7 T cell receptor beta chains listed below, sequenced in a study of blood T cells in healthy people across ages. Alongside a J-beta primer mix, a sample-barcoded 5' primer served in a second PCR lasting roughly 6 to 11 cycles. TCRdb independently ran MiXCR on the 5' RACE reads; one entry per CDR3 protein. The sample consists of about 830,000 distinct CDR3 sequences, roughly 60% of them appearing once. Sequenced input: blood. These receptors all stem from a young man in good health.

The rearrangement uses TRBV7-9 and TRBJ1-2; D ambiguous. Between the trimmed V and J ends, which lost 5 bases and 7 bases, there was a span of 14 bases. The CDR3 sequence is 13 residues long. Germline values: CDR1 SEHNR, CDR2 FQNEAQ (reference sequence). As DNA, the CDR3 is TGTGCCAGCAGCGCCGCGGGCGGCTTTGGCTACACCTTC. It specifies CASSAAGGFGYTF.

This clonotype was seen more than once but under ten times. The chain employs TRBV11-2 and TRBJ2-1, with D possibly matching TRBD1 (6 bases). The germline V and J ends were trimmed by 5 bases and 5 bases, with 19 bases remaining between them. The germline CDR1 and CDR2 sequences are SGHAT and FQNNGV. This CDR3 spans 16 amino acids. CDR3 residues: CASSPIRGGSHNEQFF. DNA for the CDR3: TGTGCCAGCAGCCCCATTCGAGGGGGTTCCCACAATGAGCAGTTCTTC. Together with reference TRBV11-2 and TRBJ2-1, the CDR3 gives the full variable domain: EAGVAQSPRYKIIEKRQSVAFWCNPISGHATLYWYQQILGQGPKLLIQFQNNGVVDDSQLPKDRFSAERLKGVDSTLKIQPAKLEDSAVYLCASSPIRGGSHNEQFFGPGTRLTVL.

The chain couples TRBV20-1 to TRBJ1-5; 8 bases match TRBD1. The ends lost 4 bases at V and 9 bases at J; junction bases unmatched: 11. This CDR3 has 14 amino acids. Germline V lookup: CDR1 DFQATT, CDR2 SNEGSKA (reference sequence). CDR3 DNA sequence: TGCAGTGCTAATCCAGGACAGGGTTTTCGGCCCCAGCATTTT. Residues: CSANPGQGFRPQHF.

This sequence joins TRBV5-5 and TRBJ2-5, with 9 positions matching TRBD1. The CDR3 covers 17 residues. The germline V gene has CDR1 SGHKS and CDR2 YYEKEE (reference sequence). Unmatched junction bases numbered 10, after V lost 3 bases and J lost 1 base. The CDR3 region is CASSSTSGQGFQETQYF. CDR3 sequence (DNA): TGTGCCAGCAGCTCCACCTCGGGACAGGGATTCCAAGAGACCCAGTACTTC. The full variable domain, its missing parts supplied by reference TRBV5-5 and TRBJ2-5, is DAGVTQSPTHLIKTRGQQVTLRCSPISGHKSVSWYQQVLGQGPQFIFQYYEKEERGRGNFPDRFSARQFPNYSSELNVNALLLGDSALYLCASSSTSGQGFQETQYFGPGTRLLVL.

This clonotype was detected only once. J is TRBJ2-6 and V is TRBV15; no firm D call. V was shortened by 0 bases and J by 4 bases, with 4 bases between the two germline ends. The germline V gene has CDR1 LNHNV and CDR2 YYDKDF (reference sequence). This CDR3 has 14 amino acids. CDR3 nucleotides: TGTGCCACCAGCAGAGAGGTCGGGGCCAACGTCCTGACTTTC. Translated: CATSREVGANVLTF.

Concerning this clonotype itself: The junction does not match germline at one end; this may be a read error. V and J are TRBV29-1 and TRBJ2-1; 8 bases are shared with TRBD1. Germline V lookup: CDR1 SQVTM, CDR2 ANQGSEA. The CDR3 length is 15 residues. The CDR3 DNA reads as TGCAGCGCCCGCCGACAGGGGAACTCCAACAATGAGCAGTTCTTC. It is translated as CSARRQGNSNNEQFF.

The V and J genes are TRBV24-1 and TRBJ1-5; D is possibly TRBD1 (6 bases). Germline lookup yields CDR1 KGHDR and CDR2 SFDVKD. The CDR3 is made up of 16 amino acids. V was shortened by 4 bases and J by 0 bases, with 12 bases between the two germline ends. CDR3 nucleotide sequence: TGTGCCACCAGTGAACACGGACAGTATAGCAATCAGCCCCAGCATTTT. Translation: CATSEHGQYSNQPQHF.